This record looks at one T cell receptor (beta chain) sequence and its context. Germline V gene sequence: CDR1 ENHRY, CDR2 SYGVKD. V lost 6 bases, J lost 0 bases, and 7 bases lay in between. The CDR3 is 13 amino acids. This sample is drawn from a study of blood T cell repertoires in COVID-19. Study as a whole: Collection of acute and convalescent COVID-19 samples took place in the United States, Italy and Spain. Nucleic acid was either cDNA or gDNA, and it came from T cells, B-cell-depleted T cells, or PBMCs.

As originally analysed: The authors estimated nucleated cell counts from reference gene primer amplification. TCRdb keeps only in-frame clones here, not all; method: immunoSEQ multiplex PCR. Clone size and V and J calls were adopted from that table, with D and trimming inferred from the DNA. The repertoire holds 210,000 or so clones, with roughly 88% as singletons. The source of this sequence is a woman aged 40 to 49 who had recovered from COVID-19. Sequencing used peripheral blood. This chain uses TRBV10-3 with TRBJ2-3; D is uncertain. This CDR3 is CAIRVTSTDTQYF. As DNA, the CDR3 is TGTGCCATCAGGGTGACTAGCACAGATACGCAGTATTTT.